This TCR beta chain is drawn from a study of CD8 T cells in ankylosing spondylitis. As to this clonotype: Its specificity is unknown.

The V segment lost 5 bases and the J segment 4 bases; nucleotides outside the gene matches: 9. This CDR3 has 16 residues. Germline values: CDR1 MDHEN, CDR2 SYDVKM. Libraries for TCR beta were made by quantitative 5'-RACE with molecular barcodes. TCRdb reprocessed the 5' RACE reads with MiXCR, giving one entry per CDR3 protein. Here the sample spans 150,000 to 200,000 distinct CDR3 sequences, around a tenth being singletons. Findings and caveats of the study: The study identified a TCR beta motif of under ten highly homologous variants that appeared characteristic of ankylosing spondylitis blood.

The sample consisted of blood, either unsorted or a sorted T cell fraction (not recorded which). The clonotype comes from a male donor with ankylosing spondylitis or in good health (not recorded which). The chain combines TRBV28 with TRBJ1-2; the match to TRBD1 covers 11 bases. For the CDR3, the DNA is TGTGCCAGCAGTCCCCTAGCCGGGACAGGGGGCTATGGCTACACCTTC. This translates into CASSPLAGTGGYGYTF.